The 9 T cell receptor beta chains listed next were all sequenced from one sample in a study of CD8 T cells in Susac syndrome. Random hexamers primed reverse transcription of about 0.45 to 1 ug RNA. TCRdb redid the calling of the immunoSEQ multiplex PCR reads with MiXCR, one entry per CDR3 protein. The table records 180,000 or so distinct CDR3 sequences, around 96% of them present only once. Sequences were obtained from CD4+ T cells from PBMCs. Source of these receptors: a human donor in good health.

The V and J genes are TRBV29-1 and TRBJ2-2; TRBD2 aligns across 7 bases. The CDR3 is 14 amino acids. Trimming at V came to 4 bases and at J to 1 base, leaving 3 bases not matched to a gene. The germline CDR1 and CDR2 sequences are SQVTM and ANQGSEA. CDR3 in amino acids: CSVGSGGNTGELFF. Written as DNA, the CDR3 is TGCAGCGTTGGGTCGGGAGGGAACACCGGGGAGCTGTTTTTT.

CDR3 nucleotides: TGTGCCAGCAGCCAGGCCCGGGACAGGGGCACCTACAATGAGCAGTTCTTC. Translated, it gives CASSQARDRGTYNEQFF. The chain is built from TRBV4-2 and TRBJ2-1; 10 bases match TRBD1. Germline loops: CDR1 LGHNA, CDR2 YNFKEQ. The V segment lost 3 bases and the J segment 2 bases; nucleotides outside the gene matches: 7. This CDR3 comprises 17 residues.

The rearrangement uses TRBV27 and TRBJ2-7; D is uncertain. This CDR3 has 11 amino acids. From germline, CDR1 is MNHEY and CDR2 SMNVEV (reference sequence). Trimming shortened V by 2 bases and J by 4 bases, and 3 bases separated the two germline ends. This CDR3 reads CASSLPYEQYF. DNA of the CDR3: TGTGCCAGCAGTTTACCTTACGAGCAGTACTTC.

V is TRBV18 and J is TRBJ1-1; D is perhaps TRBD1 (5 bases). With 5 bases removed from V and 2 bases from J, the gap between germline ends came to 9 bases. Germline V gene lookup returns CDR1 KGHSH and CDR2 LQKENI. The CDR3 is 13 residues long. CDR3 residues: CASSFQGNTEAFF. The DNA of the CDR3 is TGTGCCAGCTCATTTCAGGGAAACACTGAAGCTTTCTTT.

This clonotype appeared a single time. The chain uses TRBV20-1 and TRBJ2-7; unclear D gene. CDR1 is DFQATT, CDR2 SNEGSKA, per germline (reference sequence). V lost 0 bases to trimming and J lost 2 bases, with 20 bases between them. This CDR3 spans 17 amino acids. CDR3 sequence: CSARDGDLRSVAYEQYF. The CDR3 DNA sequence: TGCAGTGCTAGAGATGGCGATCTACGGAGTGTCGCCTACGAGCAGTACTTC.

This chain joins TRBV29-1 and TRBJ2-1; the match to TRBD1 covers 11 bases. This CDR3 has 15 residues. J gave up 3 bases and V 6 bases, and 7 bases lay outside the gene matches. CDR1 and CDR2 from the germline V gene are SQVTM and ANQGSEA. In nucleotides, the CDR3 is TGCAGCGTGCCAACCGGGACAGGGGGCTACAATGAGCAGTTCTTC. It is translated as CSVPTGTGGYNEQFF.

This chain connects TRBV3-1 to TRBJ2-3; D is undetermined. The germline V gene encodes CDR1 LGHDT and CDR2 YNNKEL (reference sequence). Trimming pared 0 bases from V and 7 bases from J, leaving 5 bases between. The CDR3 covers 12 residues. The chain's CDR3 is CASSQDNYTQYF. CDR3 coding DNA: TGTGCCAGCAGCCAAGACAATTATACGCAGTATTTT.

V usage is TRBV15 and J usage is TRBJ2-7; TRBD2 agrees at 12 bases. With V trimmed by 0 bases and J by 4 bases, 10 bases remained unmatched. The CDR3 has 18 amino acids. The germline V gene has CDR1 LNHNV and CDR2 YYDKDF (reference sequence). The CDR3 region has the DNA TGTGCCACCAGCAGAGAAATAGCCAGACTAGCGGGAGAGTACGAGCAGTACTTC. Its translation is CATSREIARLAGEYEQYF. Combining the CDR3 with reference TRBV15 and TRBJ2-7 gives the whole variable domain DAMVIQNPRYQVTQFGKPVTLSCSQTLNHNVMYWYQQKSSQAPKLLFHYYDKDFNNEADTPDNFQSRRPNTSFCFLDIRSPGLGDTAMYLCATSREIARLAGEYEQYFGPGTRLTVT.

This rearrangement joins TRBV7-9 to TRBJ2-3, with a tentative D call TRBD1 (8 bases). The CDR3 runs to 14 residues. The germline V and J ends were trimmed by 5 bases and 4 bases, with 13 bases remaining between them. Germline-derived CDR1 and CDR2 are SEHNR and FQNEAQ (reference sequence). The CDR3 DNA follows: TGTGCCAGCAGCCCCACAGGGGGGGCAGATACGCAGTATTTT. It yields the protein CASSPTGGADTQYF.